Below, one T cell receptor beta chain is given with its context. Produced via immunoSEQ multiplex PCR; TCRdb's table is partial and in-frame only. The table lists over 50,000 clones, 94% of them singletons. This sample is part of a study of technical replicates of blood from several donors. The V gene lost 0 bases and the J gene lost 7 bases, with 6 bases spanning the gap. CDR3 length: 11 amino acids. Germline V CDR1 and CDR2: DFQATT, SNEGSKA (reference sequence). The sequenced material came from T cells isolated from PBMCs. The rearrangement links TRBV20-1 to TRBJ2-5; no firm D call. The source is a human donor in good health. The CDR3 region has the DNA TGCAGTGCTAGAGATCGGTGGACCCAGTACTTC. It encodes CSARDRWTQYF.